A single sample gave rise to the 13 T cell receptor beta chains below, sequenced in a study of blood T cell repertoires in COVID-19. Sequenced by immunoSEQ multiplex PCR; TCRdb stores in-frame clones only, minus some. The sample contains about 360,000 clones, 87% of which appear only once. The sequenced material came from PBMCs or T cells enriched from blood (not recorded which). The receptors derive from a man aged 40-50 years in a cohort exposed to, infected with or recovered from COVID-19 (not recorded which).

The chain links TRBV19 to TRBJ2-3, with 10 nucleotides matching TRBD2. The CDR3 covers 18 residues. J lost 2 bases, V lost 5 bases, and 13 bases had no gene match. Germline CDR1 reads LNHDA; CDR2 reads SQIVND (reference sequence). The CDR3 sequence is CASSPAAYSGRITDTQYF. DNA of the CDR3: TGTGCCAGTAGTCCGGCGGCTTATAGCGGGAGGATCACAGATACGCAGTATTTT.

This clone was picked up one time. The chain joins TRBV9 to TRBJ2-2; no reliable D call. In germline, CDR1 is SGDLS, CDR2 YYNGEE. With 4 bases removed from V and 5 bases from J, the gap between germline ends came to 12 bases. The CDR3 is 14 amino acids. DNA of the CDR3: TGTGCCAGCAGCCCAATACATTGGACCGGGGAGCTGTTTTTT. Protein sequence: CASSPIHWTGELFF.

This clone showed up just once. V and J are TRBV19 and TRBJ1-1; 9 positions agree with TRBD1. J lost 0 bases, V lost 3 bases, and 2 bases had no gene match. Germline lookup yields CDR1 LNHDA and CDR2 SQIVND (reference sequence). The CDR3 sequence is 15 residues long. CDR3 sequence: CASSIRDRVNTEAFF. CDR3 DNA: TGTGCCAGTAGTATCCGGGACAGGGTGAACACTGAAGCTTTCTTT.

CDR3 nucleotides: TGTGCCAGCAGCTTGCCGGGACAGAGCATGAACACTGAAGCTTTCTTT. Its protein is CASSLPGQSMNTEAFF. The chain recombines TRBV5-5 with TRBJ1-1; 7 positions agree with TRBD1. Looked up from germline, CDR1 is SGHKS and CDR2 is YYEKEE (reference sequence). V was pared by 1 base and J by 0 bases, with 6 bases of the junction left unmatched. This CDR3 has 16 amino acids.

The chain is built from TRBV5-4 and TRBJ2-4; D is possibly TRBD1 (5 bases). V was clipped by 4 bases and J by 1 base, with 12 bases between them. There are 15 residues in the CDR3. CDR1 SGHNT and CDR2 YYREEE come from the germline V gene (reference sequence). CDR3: CASSGRTIAKNIQYF. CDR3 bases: TGTGCCAGCAGCGGTAGGACAATTGCCAAAAACATTCAGTACTTC.

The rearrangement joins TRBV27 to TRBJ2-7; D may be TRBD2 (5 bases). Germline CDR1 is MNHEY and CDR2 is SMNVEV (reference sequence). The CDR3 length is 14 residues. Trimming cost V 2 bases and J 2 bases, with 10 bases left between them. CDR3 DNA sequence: TGTGCCAGCAGTTTAGGAGGTGGCCCCTACGAGCAGTACTTC. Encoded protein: CASSLGGGPYEQYF.

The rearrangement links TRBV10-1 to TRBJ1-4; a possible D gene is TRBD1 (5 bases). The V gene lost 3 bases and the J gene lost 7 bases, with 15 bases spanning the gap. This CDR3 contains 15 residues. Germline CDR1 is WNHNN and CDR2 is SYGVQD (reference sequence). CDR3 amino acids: CASSEGPGHGEKLFF. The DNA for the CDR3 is TGCGCCAGCAGTGAAGGACCAGGGCACGGTGAAAAACTGTTTTTT.

CDR3 DNA: TGTGCCAGCAGCCCAAGCGGGAGAGAGCAGTTCTTC. Translation: CASSPSGREQFF. V gene TRBV7-9 combines with J gene TRBJ2-1, with TRBD2 identical over 8 bases. Trimming at V came to 5 bases and at J to 10 bases, leaving 4 bases not matched to a gene. The CDR3 is 12 residues long. Germline-derived CDR1 and CDR2 are SEHNR and FQNEAQ (reference sequence).

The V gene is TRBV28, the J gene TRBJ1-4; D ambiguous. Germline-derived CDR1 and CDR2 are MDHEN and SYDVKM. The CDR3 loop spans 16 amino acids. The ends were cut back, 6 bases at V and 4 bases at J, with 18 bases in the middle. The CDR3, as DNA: TGTGCCAGCAGCCGACGCGCGGCCGCCCTTAATGAAAAACTGTTTTTT. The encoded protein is CASSRRAAALNEKLFF.

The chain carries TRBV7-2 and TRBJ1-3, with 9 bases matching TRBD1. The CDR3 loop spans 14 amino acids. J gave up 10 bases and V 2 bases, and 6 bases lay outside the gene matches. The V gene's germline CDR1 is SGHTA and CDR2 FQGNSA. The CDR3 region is CASSLQTGGATIYF. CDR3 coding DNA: TGTGCCAGCAGCTTACAGACAGGGGGGGCAACCATATATTTT. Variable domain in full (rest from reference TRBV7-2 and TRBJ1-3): GAGVSQSPSNKVTEKGKDVELRCDPISGHTALYWYRQSLGQGLEFLIYFQGNSAPDKSGLPSDRFSAERTGGSVSTLTIQRTQQEDSAVYLCASSLQTGGATIYFGEGSWLTVV.

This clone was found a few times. Written as DNA, the CDR3 is TGCGCCAGCAGCTTGGGACAGCCCTCTGGAAACACCATATATTTT. Its protein product is CASSLGQPSGNTIYF. This chain joins TRBV5-1 and TRBJ1-3; TRBD1 is a possible D gene (5 bases). From germline, CDR1 is SGHRS and CDR2 YFSETQ. There are 15 residues in the CDR3. Trimming took off 0 bases at V and 0 bases at J, with 7 bases between the two ends. The full variable domain, rest sourced from reference TRBV5-1 and TRBJ1-3, is KAGVTQTPRYLIKTRGQQVTLSCSPISGHRSVSWYQQTPGQGLQFLFEYFSETQRNKGNFPGRFSGRQFSNSRSEMNVSTLELGDSALYLCASSLGQPSGNTIYFGEGSWLTVV.

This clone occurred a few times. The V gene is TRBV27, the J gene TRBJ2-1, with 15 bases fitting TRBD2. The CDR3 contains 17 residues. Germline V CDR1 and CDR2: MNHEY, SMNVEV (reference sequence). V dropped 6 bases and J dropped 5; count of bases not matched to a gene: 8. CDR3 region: CASRLGLAGGGHNEQFF. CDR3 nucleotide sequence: TGTGCCAGCAGGCTGGGACTAGCGGGAGGCGGCCACAATGAGCAGTTCTTC.

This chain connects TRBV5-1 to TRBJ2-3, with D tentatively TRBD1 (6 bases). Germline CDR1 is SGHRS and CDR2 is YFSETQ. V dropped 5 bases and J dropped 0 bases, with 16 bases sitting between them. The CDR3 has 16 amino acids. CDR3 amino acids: CASSIQGLSSTDTQYF. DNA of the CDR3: TGCGCCAGCAGTATACAGGGCCTCTCTAGCACAGATACGCAGTATTTT.